This entry is about one TCR beta chain. The antigen is not known. The data belong to a study of T cell responses to AZD1222 COVID-19 vaccine. Study-level points and caveats: The peak T cell response came first, and repertoires were sampled only after it. Mostly white British, mostly female donors; authors suggested clonal diversity may be underestimated.

The analysis combined second doses at about 4 or about 12 weeks. Produced via immunoSEQ multiplex PCR; TCRdb's table is partial and in-frame only. The table includes 150,000 or so clones, approximately 91% detected once. CDR3 length: 17 residues. Looked up from germline, CDR1 is LNHDA and CDR2 is SQIVND (reference sequence). This specimen was peripheral blood, taken 28 days after the second AZD1222 dose. The receptor's source is an adult who received the AZD1222 COVID-19 vaccine. The chain joins TRBV19 to TRBJ2-6; 10 bases fit TRBD2. CDR3 loop: CGVGGASGSVGANVLTF. CDR3 bases: TGTGGCGTCGGGGGGGCTAGCGGGAGCGTTGGGGCCAACGTCCTGACTTTC.